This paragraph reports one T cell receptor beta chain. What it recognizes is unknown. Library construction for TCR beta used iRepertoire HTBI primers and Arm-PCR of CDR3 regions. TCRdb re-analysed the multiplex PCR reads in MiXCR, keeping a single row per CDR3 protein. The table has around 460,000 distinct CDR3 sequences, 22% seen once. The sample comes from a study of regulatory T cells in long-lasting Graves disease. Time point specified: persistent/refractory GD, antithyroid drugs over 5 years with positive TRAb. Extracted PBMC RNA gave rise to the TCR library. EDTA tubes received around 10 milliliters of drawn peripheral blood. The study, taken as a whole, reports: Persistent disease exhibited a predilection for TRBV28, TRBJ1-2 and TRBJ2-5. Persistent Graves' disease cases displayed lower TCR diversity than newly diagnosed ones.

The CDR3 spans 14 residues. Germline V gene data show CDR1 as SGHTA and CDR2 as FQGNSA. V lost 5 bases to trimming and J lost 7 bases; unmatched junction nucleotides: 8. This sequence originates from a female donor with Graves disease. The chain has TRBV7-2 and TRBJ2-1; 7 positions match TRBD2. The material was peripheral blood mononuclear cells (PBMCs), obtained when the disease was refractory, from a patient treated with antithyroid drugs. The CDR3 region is CASSRSSGSNEQFF. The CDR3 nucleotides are TGTGCCAGCAGCAGATCTAGCGGATCGAATGAGCAGTTCTTC.